This TCR beta chain was identified in a study of graft-versus-host responses after intestinal transplantation. Across the study: Every transplant recipient was induced with anti-thymocyte globulin, then maintained on tacrolimus and steroids for about 3 years.

The authors seeded about 200,000 CFSE-labeled responder cells together with about 200,000 irradiated stimulator cells tagged with violet dye. V lost 0 bases and J 5 bases, leaving 23 bases between the germline ends. The CDR3 extends over 19 amino acids. Germline values: CDR1 SGDLS, CDR2 YYNGEE. Some clones are missing from TCRdb's copy, which holds only in-frame ones; the method was immunoSEQ multiplex PCR. The sample includes approximately 10,000 clones, around a third of them seen just once. The chain has TRBV9 and TRBJ2-2, with TRBD1 as a possible D gene (5 bases). The sequence came from a human patient who received an intestinal transplant. This specimen consisted of alloreactive CD8+ T cells from a mixed lymphocyte reaction culture, obtained before intestinal transplant. Stated subset: CFSE-low proliferating T cells sorted from approximately six-day pre-transplant mixed lymphocyte reaction (GvH or HvG direction). The CDR3 bases are TGTGCCAGCAGCGTAGCTACTTTAACTCACGTAGGGGAAACCGGGGAGCTGTTTTTT. Its protein is CASSVATLTHVGETGELFF.